Here is one TCR beta chain with its context. The antigen is undetermined. RNA transcripts were the template, and TCR beta CDR3 regions were amplified from them. Second-round multiplex PCR followed a first-round RT-PCR using HTBI primers. MiXCR, run by TCRdb on the multiplex PCR reads, gives a single entry per CDR3 protein. The table lists under 800,000 distinct CDR3 sequences, 20% to 25% of them singletons. The data derive from a study of Graves' ophthalmopathy and Graves' hyperthyroidism. General study findings and limits: Stable hyperthyroidism and ophthalmopathy were told apart by a 13-signature model, which achieved approximately 87% sensitivity and almost 82% specificity.

Newly diagnosed hyperthyroidism donors, aged 18 to 65, duration under 2 months. Uncontrolled infections, pregnancy, lactation or other autoimmune diseases led to patient exclusion. The PBMCs had their origin in 10 ml of fresh peripheral blood. The CDR3 length is 16 residues. V was clipped by 0 bases and J by 1 base; unmatched bases: 5. Germline lookup yields CDR1 MGHRA and CDR2 YSYEKL. Sequencing was done on a sample of peripheral blood. The source is a young woman with stable Graves' hyperthyroidism. Some clones in this sample may be carry-over from other donors' samples. The chain combines TRBV4-1 with TRBJ2-5; the match to TRBD1 covers 7 bases. The CDR3 DNA reads TGCGCCAGCAGCCAAGAGCCGAGACAGGGCCAAGAGACCCAGTACTTC. Protein: CASSQEPRQGQETQYF.